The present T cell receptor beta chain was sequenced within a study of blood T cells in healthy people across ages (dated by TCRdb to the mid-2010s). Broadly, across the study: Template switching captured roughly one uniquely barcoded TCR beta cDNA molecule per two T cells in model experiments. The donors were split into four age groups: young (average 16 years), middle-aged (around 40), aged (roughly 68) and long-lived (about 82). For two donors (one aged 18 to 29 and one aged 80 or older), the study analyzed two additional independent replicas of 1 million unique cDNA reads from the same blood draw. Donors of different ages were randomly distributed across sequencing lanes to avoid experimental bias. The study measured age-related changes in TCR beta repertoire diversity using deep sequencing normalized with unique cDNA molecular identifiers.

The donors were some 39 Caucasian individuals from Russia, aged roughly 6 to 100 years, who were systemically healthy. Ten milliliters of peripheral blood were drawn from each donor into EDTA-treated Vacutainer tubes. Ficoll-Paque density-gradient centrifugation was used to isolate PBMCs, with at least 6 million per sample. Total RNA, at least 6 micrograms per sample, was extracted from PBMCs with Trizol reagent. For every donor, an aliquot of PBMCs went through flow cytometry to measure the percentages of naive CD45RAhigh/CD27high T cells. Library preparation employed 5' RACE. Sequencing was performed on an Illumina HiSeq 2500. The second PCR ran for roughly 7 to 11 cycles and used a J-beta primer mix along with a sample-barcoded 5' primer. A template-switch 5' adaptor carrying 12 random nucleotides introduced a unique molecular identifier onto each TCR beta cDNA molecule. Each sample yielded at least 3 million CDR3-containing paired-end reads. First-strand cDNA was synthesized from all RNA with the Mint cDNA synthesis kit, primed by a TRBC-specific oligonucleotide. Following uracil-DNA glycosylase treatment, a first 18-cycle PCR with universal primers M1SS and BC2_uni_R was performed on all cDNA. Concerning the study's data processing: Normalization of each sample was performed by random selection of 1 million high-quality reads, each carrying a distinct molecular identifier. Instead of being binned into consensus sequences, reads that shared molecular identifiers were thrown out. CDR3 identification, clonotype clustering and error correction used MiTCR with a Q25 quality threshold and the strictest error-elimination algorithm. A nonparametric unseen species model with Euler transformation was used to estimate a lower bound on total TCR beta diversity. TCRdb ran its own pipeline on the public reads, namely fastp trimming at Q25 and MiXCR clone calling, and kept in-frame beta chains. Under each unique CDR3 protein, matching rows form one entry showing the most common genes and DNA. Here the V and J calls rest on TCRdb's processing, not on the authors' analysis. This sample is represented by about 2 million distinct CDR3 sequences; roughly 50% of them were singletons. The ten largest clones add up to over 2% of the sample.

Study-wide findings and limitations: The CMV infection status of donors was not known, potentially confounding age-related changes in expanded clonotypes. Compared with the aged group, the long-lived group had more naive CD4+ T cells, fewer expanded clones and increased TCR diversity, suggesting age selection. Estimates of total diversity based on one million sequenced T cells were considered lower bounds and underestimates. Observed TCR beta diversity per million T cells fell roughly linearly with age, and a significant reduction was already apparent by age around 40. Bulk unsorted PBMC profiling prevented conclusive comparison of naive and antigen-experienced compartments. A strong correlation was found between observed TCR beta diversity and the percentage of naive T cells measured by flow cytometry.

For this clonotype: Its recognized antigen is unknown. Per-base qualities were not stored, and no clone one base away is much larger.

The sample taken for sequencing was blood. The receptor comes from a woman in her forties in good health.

The nucleotide sequence reads TGCGCCAGCAGCCAAGATGGTGGACGGAACCCCTATGGCTACACCTTC. Translated, it gives CASSQDGGRNPYGYTF. This receptor chain uses TRBV4-1 and TRBJ1-2; too little of a D gene remains to name it. V is clipped by 0 bases and J by 4 bases, and the sequence between their germline boundaries is 15 bases long. The CDR3, from cysteine to phenylalanine, totals 16 residues. Solely the CDR3 DNA is kept, with 48 bases framed from the first base. Looking up the germline V gene yields CDR1 MGHRA and CDR2 YSYEKL.